A single count supports the clone carrying this TCR beta chain. Its target is not known. This sample was included in a study of OX40 agonist ivuxolimab in advanced cancers. The wider study: Patients received the agonistic anti-OX40 (CD134) antibody ivuxolimab. Among those treated, three patients had partial responses, one with hepatocellular carcinoma and two with cutaneous melanoma. The study's findings and limits: In general, CD8+ T cells held more expanded clones than CD4+ did, on average.

The germline V gene has CDR1 MNHNS and CDR2 SASEGT. The CDR3 loop spans 16 amino acids. The V segment lost 3 bases and the J segment 7 bases; nucleotides outside the gene matches: 9. Sequencing used immunoSEQ multiplex PCR; TCRdb keeps in-frame clones, though not all of them. The sample carries tens of thousands of clones, roughly 87% recorded once. The sequencing used CD4+ or CD8+ T cells sorted from blood, collected in a trial of the OX40 agonist ivuxolimab. This receptor was identified in an adult with an advanced solid tumor such as melanoma, head and neck, liver or kidney cancer. J is TRBJ1-4 and V is TRBV6-1; 9 positions match TRBD1. The CDR3 here is CASSESLGQGSEKLFF. For the CDR3, the DNA is TGTGCCAGCAGTGAGAGCCTAGGACAGGGGAGTGAAAAACTGTTTTTT.